One and the same sample provided the 13 T cell receptor beta chains below, sequenced in a study of cytomegalovirus exposure and HLA in healthy donors. The PCR was carried out with 60 Vbeta primers and 13 Jbeta primers. Assay: immunoSEQ multiplex PCR; the TCRdb copy retains only in-frame clones and omits some. Of over 100,000 clones detected, roughly 80% appear once; the ten largest clones hold 3% to 4%. The material sequenced was PBMCs. The receptors shown here come from a woman aged 25 to 39 in good health and CMV-seropositive.

The gene calls are TRBV15 and TRBJ1-4; D gene unclear. The CDR3 consists of 15 residues. Germline CDR1 reads LNHNV; CDR2 reads YYDKDF (reference sequence). The V and J ends lost 6 bases and 5 bases respectively, with 16 bases between them. The CDR3 loop is CATRGRRSGNEKLFF. The CDR3, as DNA: TGTGCCACCAGGGGCAGGAGATCGGGGAATGAAAAACTGTTTTTT.

The chain combines TRBV5-4 with TRBJ2-5, with TRBD1 identical over 11 bases. Germline V CDR1 and CDR2: SGHNT, YYREEE (reference sequence). The ends lost 4 bases at V and 4 bases at J; junction bases unmatched: 12. The CDR3 has 17 amino acids. CDR3: CASSPGQGASVAETQYF. Written as DNA, the CDR3 is TGTGCCAGCAGCCCTGGACAGGGGGCCTCGGTGGCAGAGACCCAGTACTTC.

Only a few counts were recorded for this clone. The same CDR3 is also encoded by other DNA sequences in this sample. The chain carries TRBV12-2 and TRBJ2-7; the table gives TRBD1 as D, unverified against the DNA. TRBV12-2 is a pseudogene. The CDR3 length is 15 residues. Written as DNA, the CDR3 is TGTGCAAGTCTGGGTTGGGCGACGGCTTCCTACGAGCAGTACTTC. It is translated as CASLGWATASYEQYF.

The chain is built from TRBV27 and TRBJ2-1; TRBD2 is a possible D gene (6 bases). Germline V gives CDR1 MNHEY, CDR2 SMNVEV (reference sequence). The V and J ends lost 3 bases and 7 bases respectively, with 13 bases between them. This CDR3 region has 14 residues. The CDR3 DNA reads TGTGCCAGCAGTTTCCGGGGGACCCCAAATGAGCAGTTCTTC. It encodes CASSFRGTPNEQFF.

This clone was recorded once. The chain combines TRBV6-1 with TRBJ1-1; maybe TRBD1 (5 bases). V lost 5 bases to trimming and J lost 1 base, with 11 bases between them. CDR3 size: 14 residues. Looked up from germline, CDR1 is MNHNS and CDR2 is SASEGT. The CDR3 DNA reads as TGTGCCAGCAGTAGGGGTGGACAGAACACTGAAGCTTTCTTT. The encoded protein is CASSRGGQNTEAFF.

This clone was picked up a small number of times. V gene TRBV2 combines with J gene TRBJ2-1; perhaps TRBD2 as D (6 bases). Trimming pared 3 bases from V and 10 bases from J, leaving 19 bases between. The CDR3 totals 15 residues. Germline V lookup: CDR1 SNHLY, CDR2 FYNNEI. Here the CDR3 reads CASSETVSGVGEQFF. CDR3 DNA sequence: TGTGCCAGCAGTGAGACGGTTTCGGGGGTGGGGGAGCAGTTCTTC. Combining the CDR3 with reference TRBV2 and TRBJ2-1 gives the whole variable domain EPEVTQTPSHQVTQMGQEVILRCVPISNHLYFYWYRQILGQKVEFLVSFYNNEISEKSEIFDDQFSVERPDGSNFTLKIRSTKLEDSAMYFCASSETVSGVGEQFFGPGTRLTVL.

The J gene is TRBJ1-2, the V gene TRBV6-1, with D possibly being TRBD1 (6 bases). This CDR3 region has 16 residues. CDR1 and CDR2 (germline): MNHNS, SASEGT. V was clipped by 4 bases and J by 4 bases, with 19 bases between them. The CDR3, as DNA: TGTGCCAGCAGTGGACCCTCCGGACAGCAAGGCTATGGCTACACCTTC. Residues: CASSGPSGQQGYGYTF.

The chain uses TRBV5-1 and TRBJ2-2, with TRBD2 as a possible D gene (5 bases). Trimming pared 0 bases from V and 4 bases from J, leaving 19 bases between. In germline, CDR1 is SGHRS, CDR2 YFSETQ. The CDR3 sequence is 18 residues long. CDR3 DNA sequence: TGCGCCAGCAGCTTGGATTGGGGTCTTGAAAGCGGCACCGGGGAGCTGTTTTTT. Its translation is CASSLDWGLESGTGELFF.

The chain has TRBV5-1 and TRBJ1-4, with 7 bases fitting TRBD1. Looked up from germline, CDR1 is SGHRS and CDR2 is YFSETQ. CDR3 length: 14 amino acids. J gave up 3 bases and V 2 bases, and 1 base lay outside the gene matches. CDR3 DNA: TGCGCCAGCAGCTTTCAGGGGGCTAATGAAAAACTGTTTTTT. Protein sequence: CASSFQGANEKLFF.

The chain has TRBV10-1 and TRBJ1-1; tentatively, D is TRBD1 (5 bases). Germline V gene lookup returns CDR1 WNHNN and CDR2 SYGVQD (reference sequence). Trimming removed 6 bases from V and 2 bases from J, with 13 bases in between. The CDR3 length is 14 residues. The CDR3 bases are TGCGCCAGCAGGCGGGGGGTTTTCAACACTGAAGCTTTCTTT. Its translation is CASRRGVFNTEAFF.

The J gene is TRBJ1-1, the V gene TRBV29-1; D unclear. The CDR3 is 11 amino acids. The germline CDR1 and CDR2 sequences are SQVTM and ANQGSEA. The V gene lost 7 bases and the J gene lost 6 bases, with 12 bases spanning the gap. The CDR3 nucleotides are TGCAGCGCAGGAGGGAAATCTGAAGCTTTCTTT. As protein: CSAGGKSEAFF. Based on the CDR3 plus reference TRBV29-1 and TRBJ1-1, the full variable domain is SAVISQKPSRDICQRGTSLTIQCQVDSQVTMMFWYRQQPGQSLTLIATANQGSEATYESGFVIDKFPISRPNLTFSTLTVSNMSPEDSSIYLCSAGGKSEAFFGQGTRLTVV.

In this sample, this clone turned up once. The genes are TRBV2 and TRBJ2-5; D unclear. The CDR3 length is 13 residues. Trimming took off 5 bases at V and 5 bases at J, with 12 bases between the two ends. Germline V gives CDR1 SNHLY, CDR2 FYNNEI. CDR3 amino acids: CASSSPGGETQYF. CDR3 nucleotide sequence: TGTGCCAGCAGTTCCCCAGGTGGCGAGACCCAGTACTTC.

The genes are TRBV5-1 and TRBJ1-2; tentatively, D is TRBD1 (5 bases). From germline, CDR1 is SGHRS and CDR2 YFSETQ. The CDR3 has 14 residues. CDR3 amino acids: CGSGEGVRVYGYTF. CDR3 nucleotide sequence: TGCGGGTCGGGGGAAGGGGTCCGTGTCTATGGCTACACCTTC.